Sequencing of this TCR beta chain was carried out in a study of regulatory T cells in long-lasting Graves disease. The sample's time point: newly diagnosed GD, antithyroid drugs for less than 3 months. Isolated PBMC RNA provided the starting material for the TCR library. Both iRepertoire HTBI primers and Arm-PCR of CDR3 regions were used to build the TCR beta libraries. TCRdb processed the multiplex PCR reads anew with MiXCR; each CDR3 protein has one entry. The data contain 400,000 to 500,000 distinct CDR3 sequences, 12% to 15% of them seen just once; the ten biggest clones take up under 20%. V lost 6 bases to trimming and J lost 0 bases; unmatched junction nucleotides: 9. Germline V lookup: CDR1 SGHRS, CDR2 YFSETQ. The CDR3 has 16 residues. The sample was also linked to a second study, of T cells in Graves' hyperthyroidism and ophthalmopathy. That source notes: The HTBI primer set served for first-round RT-PCR of the TCR CDR3.

Specimen: peripheral blood mononuclear cells (PBMCs), collected at new diagnosis, from a patient treated with antithyroid drugs. This rearrangement joins TRBV5-1 to TRBJ2-3, with 8 bases matching TRBD2. This clonotype was obtained from a woman between 45 and 60 years old with Graves disease. CDR3: CASNDGTSGSTDTQYF. CDR3 DNA: TGCGCCAGCAACGATGGAACTAGCGGTAGCACAGATACGCAGTATTTT.